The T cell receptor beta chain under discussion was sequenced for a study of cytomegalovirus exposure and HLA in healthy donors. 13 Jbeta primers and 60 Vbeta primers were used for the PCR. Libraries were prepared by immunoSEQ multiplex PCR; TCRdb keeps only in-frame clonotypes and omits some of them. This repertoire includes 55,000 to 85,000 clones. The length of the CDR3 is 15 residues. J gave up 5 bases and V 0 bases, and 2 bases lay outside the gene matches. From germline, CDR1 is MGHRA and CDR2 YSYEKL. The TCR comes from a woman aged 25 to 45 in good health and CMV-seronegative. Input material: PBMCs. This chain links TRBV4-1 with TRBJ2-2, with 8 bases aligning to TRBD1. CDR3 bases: TGCGCCAGCAGCCAAGATCACAGGGGGACCGGGGAGCTGTTTTTT. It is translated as CASSQDHRGTGELFF.